Listed here are 4 T cell receptor beta chains from one sample, sequenced in a study of control samples from healthy donors and cancer patients. This table comes from immunoSEQ multiplex PCR, and its TCRdb copy is limited to in-frame clones, with some not included. The sample holds 110,000 to 150,000 clones; about nine tenths are singletons and the top ten take around 9%. Sequenced material: blood. Receptors originate from a woman aged 25 to 45 in good health.

This clone has a single count. Here the CDR3 reads CASSPRDTSFGGYGYTF. The CDR3 DNA follows: TGCGCCAGCAGCCCTCGGGATACATCGTTCGGGGGCTATGGCTACACCTTC. This rearrangement joins TRBV4-1 to TRBJ1-2, with D perhaps TRBD1 (5 bases). The CDR3 runs 17 residues. V lost 4 bases, J lost 4 bases, and 22 bases lay in between. Germline CDR1 reads MGHRA; CDR2 reads YSYEKL.

The chain is built from TRBV19 and TRBJ1-6; TRBD1 might be the D (6 bases). The V end lost 3 bases, the J end lost 14 bases, and 32 bases lay between the germline ends. CDR3 length: 19 amino acids. Germline CDR1 is LNHDA and CDR2 is SQIVND (reference sequence). CDR3 DNA sequence: TGTGCCAGTAGTATCGAAGCCGGGTCCCAGGGGACCTCATGGTCGGCCCTCCACTTT. It translates to CASSIEAGSQGTSWSALHF. The full variable domain, with the rest looked up from reference TRBV19 and TRBJ1-6, is DGGITQSPKYLFRKEGQNVTLSCEQNLNHDAMYWYRQDPGQGLRLIYYSQIVNDFQKGDIAEGYSVSREKKESFPLTVTSAQKNPTAFYLCASSIEAGSQGTSWSALHFGNGTRLTVT.

The CDR3 DNA is TGTGCCAGCAGCCCTGGGGGGAGGGCCTATGAGCAGTTCTTC. Protein product: CASSPGGRAYEQFF. The chain joins TRBV9 to TRBJ2-1; 7 bases match TRBD2. This CDR3 contains 14 residues. Germline CDR1 reads SGDLS; CDR2 reads YYNGEE. J was trimmed by 8 bases and V by 4 bases; bases with no gene match: 9.

V is TRBV11-2 and J is TRBJ1-2; no clear D gene. This CDR3 region has 13 residues. Germline lookup yields CDR1 SGHAT and CDR2 FQNNGV. The V end was cut by 6 bases, the J end by 1 base, with 9 bases between. CDR3 loop: CASSSVVNYGYTF. The CDR3 region has the DNA TGTGCCAGCAGTTCGGTCGTTAACTATGGCTACACCTTC.